The 8 T cell receptor beta chains in this list originate from one sample, sequenced in a study of T cells after posttransplantation cyclophosphamide. Only in-frame clones appear in the TCRdb table, and some are missing; sequencing was by immunoSEQ multiplex PCR. Recorded here are 40,000 to 55,000 clones, none singletons. Sequenced: PBMCs. These receptors were taken from a man aged 40-49 years in good health, CMV-negative, and a related stem cell transplant donor.

Many counts were recorded for this clone. This sequence joins TRBV7-2 and TRBJ2-2, with 13 bases lining up with TRBD2. The CDR3 totals 16 residues. Germline CDR1 reads SGHTA; CDR2 reads FQGNSA. V gave up 3 bases and J gave up 8 bases; unmatched junction bases: 6. In DNA, the CDR3 is TGTGCCAGCAGCTTGGGACTAGCGGGATTAGCTGGGGAGCTGTTTTTT. Residues: CASSLGLAGLAGELFF.

This clone was detected ten times or more. This chain joins TRBV11-2 and TRBJ1-1; D possibly corresponds to TRBD1 (6 bases). Per germline, CDR1 SGHAT and CDR2 FQNNGV. V gave up 0 bases and J gave up 5 bases, with 10 bases separating them. The CDR3 totals 14 residues. The CDR3 region is CASSLDRGRTEAFF. The CDR3 DNA follows: TGTGCCAGCAGCTTAGACAGGGGCCGAACTGAAGCTTTCTTT.

This clone was observed at least ten times. This sequence joins TRBV9 and TRBJ1-1; D call uncertain. Per germline, CDR1 SGDLS and CDR2 YYNGEE. The CDR3 runs 14 residues. V dropped 2 bases and J dropped 1 base, with 9 bases sitting between them. This chain's CDR3 is CASSVSISNTEAFF. Here the CDR3 DNA reads TGTGCCAGCAGCGTGTCCATTTCGAACACTGAAGCTTTCTTT.

This clone was found many times. The rearrangement joins TRBV19 to TRBJ2-7; TRBD1 aligns across 8 bases. V lost 9 bases, J lost 3 bases, and 10 bases stayed unmatched. The germline V gene encodes CDR1 LNHDA and CDR2 SQIVND (reference sequence). This CDR3 contains 14 residues. The CDR3 here is CASRTSGQGYEQYF. CDR3 nucleotide sequence: TGTGCCAGCAGAACTTCCGGACAGGGCTACGAGCAGTACTTC.

Ten or more counts support this clone. V and J are TRBV10-3 and TRBJ2-7; 9 bases are a match to TRBD1. This CDR3 has 17 residues. Germline V gene data show CDR1 as ENHRY and CDR2 as SYGVKD. The junction had 11 bases not matched to a gene; V was cut back by 5 bases and J by 0 bases. CDR3 amino acids: CAISRRDREEDSYEQYF. CDR3 nucleotides: TGTGCCATCAGTCGGAGGGACAGGGAAGAGGACTCCTACGAGCAGTACTTC.

This clone was picked up many times. V and J are TRBV2 and TRBJ2-7, with D possibly TRBD1 on 6 matching bases. Germline V lookup: CDR1 SNHLY, CDR2 FYNNEI. Trimming took 11 bases from V and 0 from J, leaving 14 bases between them. CDR3 length: 13 residues. This chain's CDR3 is CAGRQDLSYEQYF. In DNA form, the CDR3 reads TGTGCCGGCCGACAGGACCTCTCCTACGAGCAGTACTTC.

This clone showed up many times. V is TRBV27 and J is TRBJ1-5; D is uncertain. The CDR3 contains 13 residues. Per the germline V gene, CDR1 is MNHEY and CDR2 is SMNVEV (reference sequence). V dropped 4 bases and J dropped 6 bases, with 10 bases sitting between them. The CDR3 here is CASSYGGGQPQHF. CDR3 in DNA: TGTGCCAGCAGTTACGGCGGCGGTCAGCCCCAGCATTTT.

This clone has at least ten counts. V and J are TRBV6-5 and TRBJ2-1; TRBD1 is a possible D gene (6 bases). Trimming took off 6 bases at V and 1 base at J, with 7 bases between the two ends. This CDR3 comprises 13 residues. The germline V gene has CDR1 MNHEY and CDR2 SVGAGI. The chain's CDR3 is CASSQGSYNEQFF. For the CDR3, the DNA is TGTGCCAGCAGCCAGGGGTCCTACAATGAGCAGTTCTTC.